The rows below give T cell receptor beta chains drawn from one sample of a study of T cells in Graves' hyperthyroidism and ophthalmopathy. One entry per CDR3 protein, called by TCRdb with MiXCR from the multiplex PCR reads. Seen here are about 270,000 distinct CDR3 sequences, 13% to 15% observed once, and the top ten hold around 30%. The specimen sequenced was blood. These receptors were collected from a woman between 45 and 60 years old with Graves' hyperthyroidism that later progressed to Graves' ophthalmopathy. Both conserved end residues are part of each CDR3. A D gene is named only where the DNA matches it firmly. Clone size is not always given. Where it is, it says once, few, many or a class for expanded clones.

CDR3 DNA	CDR3 protein	D gene	V gene	J gene	clone size
TGTGCCAGCATCAAGGGTGCGACTAATGAAAAACTGTTTTTT	CASIKGATNEKLFF	NA	TRBV2	TRBJ1-4	NA
TGTGCCAGCAGACCGACTAGCGGGAGCTCAGATACGCAGTATTTT	CASRPTSGSSDTQYF	TRBD2	TRBV3-1	TRBJ2-3	NA
TGTGCCAGCTCACCACGGTCCTACAATGAGCAGTTCTTC	CASSPRSYNEQFF	NA	TRBV18	TRBJ2-1	many
TGTGCCAGCAGCCCGACAGGGCCGAATAATTCACCCCCCCACTTT	CASSPTGPNNSPPHF	TRBD1	TRBV3-1	TRBJ1-6	NA
TGTGCCAGCACAGGAAGGGGAGCCAAAAACATTCAGTACTTC	CASTGRGAKNIQYF	NA	TRBV2	TRBJ2-4	many
TGCAGTGCTGAGCCCTCGGCAGGGACCACAGATACGCAGTATTTT	CSAEPSAGTTDTQYF	NA	TRBV20-1	TRBJ2-3	many
TGTGCCAGCAGCGTGGACAGGGTGGGCGATGGGAACACCATATATTTT	CASSVDRVGDGNTIYF	TRBD1	TRBV7-2	TRBJ1-3	NA
TGCAGTGCTAGATCAGGGGGCGGATCCTACGAGCAGTACTTC	CSARSGGGSYEQYF	TRBD1	TRBV20-1	TRBJ2-7	many
TGTGCCAGCAGTGAATTTGGGGACAGCTCTGGAAACACCATATATTTT	CASSEFGDSSGNTIYF	TRBD1	TRBV6-1	TRBJ1-3	NA
TGTGCCTGGAGTCTTGGAGGGTATGGCTACACCTTC	CAWSLGGYGYTF	NA	TRBV30	TRBJ1-2	NA
TGTGCCAGTAGTATCACGACAGGGGGTCGCTACGAGCAGTACTTC	CASSITTGGRYEQYF	TRBD1	TRBV19	TRBJ2-7	few
TGCAGTGCTAGAGAGCAAACGAACACTGAAGCTTTCTTT	CSAREQTNTEAFF	NA	TRBV20-1	TRBJ1-1	many
TGTGCCAGCACCCGGACAGGGAGAGATGAAAAACTGTTTTTT	CASTRTGRDEKLFF	TRBD1	TRBV2	TRBJ1-4	few
TGCAGTGCTAGATATGGCGTCTACAATGAGCAGTTCTTC	CSARYGVYNEQFF	NA	TRBV20-1	TRBJ2-1	few
TGTGCCAGCTCCCAGACAGGGGGCCGGAATACGCAGTATTTT	CASSQTGGRNTQYF	TRBD1	TRBV6-1	TRBJ2-3	many
TGTGCCAGTAGTCCCCAAAGGGATTATGGCTACACCTTC	CASSPQRDYGYTF	NA	TRBV19	TRBJ1-2	NA
TGTGCTAGCAGTGAAGCGCCGGCGGGGATGAACACTGAAGCTTTCTTT	CASSEAPAGMNTEAFF	NA	TRBV2	TRBJ1-1	many